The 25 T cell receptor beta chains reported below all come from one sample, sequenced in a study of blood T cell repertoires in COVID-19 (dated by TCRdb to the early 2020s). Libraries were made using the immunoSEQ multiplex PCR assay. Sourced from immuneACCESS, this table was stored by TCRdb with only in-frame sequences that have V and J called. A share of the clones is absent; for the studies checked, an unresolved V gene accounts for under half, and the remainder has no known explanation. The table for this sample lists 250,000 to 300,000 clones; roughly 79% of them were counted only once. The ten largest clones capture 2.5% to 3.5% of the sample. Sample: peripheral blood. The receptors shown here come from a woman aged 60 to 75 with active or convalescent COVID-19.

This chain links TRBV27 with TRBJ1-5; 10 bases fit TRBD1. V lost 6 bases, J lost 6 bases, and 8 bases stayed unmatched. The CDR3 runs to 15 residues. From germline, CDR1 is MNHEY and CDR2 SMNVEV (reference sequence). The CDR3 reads CASRTGTGDTQPQHF. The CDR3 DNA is TGTGCCAGCAGAACCGGGACAGGGGACACTCAGCCCCAGCATTTT.

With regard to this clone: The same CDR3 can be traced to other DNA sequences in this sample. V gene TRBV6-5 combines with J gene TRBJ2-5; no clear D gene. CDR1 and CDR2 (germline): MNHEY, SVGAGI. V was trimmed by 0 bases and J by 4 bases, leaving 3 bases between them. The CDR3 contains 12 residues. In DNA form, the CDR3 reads TGTGCCAGCAGTTACTCTAGAGAGACCCAGTACTTC. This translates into CASSYSRETQYF.

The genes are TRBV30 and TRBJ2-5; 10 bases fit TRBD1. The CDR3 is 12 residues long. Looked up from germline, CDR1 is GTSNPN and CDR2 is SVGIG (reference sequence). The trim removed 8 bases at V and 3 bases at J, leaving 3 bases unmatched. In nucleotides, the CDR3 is TGTGCCCGAGGACAGGGGGAAGAGACCCAGTACTTC. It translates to CARGQGEETQYF.

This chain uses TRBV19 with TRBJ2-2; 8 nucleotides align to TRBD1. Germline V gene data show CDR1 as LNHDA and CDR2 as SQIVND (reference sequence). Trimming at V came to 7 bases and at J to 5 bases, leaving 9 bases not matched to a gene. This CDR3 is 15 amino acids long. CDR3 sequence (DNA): TGTGCCAGTACCCGGACAGGGATTGCAACCGGGGAGCTGTTTTTT. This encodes CASTRTGIATGELFF.

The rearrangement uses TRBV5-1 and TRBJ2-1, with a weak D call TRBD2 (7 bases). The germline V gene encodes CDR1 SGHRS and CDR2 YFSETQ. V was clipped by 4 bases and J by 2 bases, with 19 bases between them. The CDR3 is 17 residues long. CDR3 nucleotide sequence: TGCGCCAGCAGCACAACGCCACAGGGAGGGGCCTACAATGAGCAGTTCTTC. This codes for CASSTTPQGGAYNEQFF.

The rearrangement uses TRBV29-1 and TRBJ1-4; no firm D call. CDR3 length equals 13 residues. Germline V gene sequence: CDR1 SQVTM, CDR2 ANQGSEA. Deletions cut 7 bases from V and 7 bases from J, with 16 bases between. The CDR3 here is CSARGYSGEKLFF. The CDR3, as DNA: TGCAGCGCCCGCGGGTATTCCGGTGAAAAACTGTTTTTT.

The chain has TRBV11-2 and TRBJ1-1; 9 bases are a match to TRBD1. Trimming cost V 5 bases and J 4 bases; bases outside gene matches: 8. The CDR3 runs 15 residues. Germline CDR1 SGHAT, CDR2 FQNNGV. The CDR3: CASSEGTGPITEAFF. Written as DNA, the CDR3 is TGTGCCAGCAGCGAGGGGACAGGGCCCATCACTGAAGCTTTCTTT.

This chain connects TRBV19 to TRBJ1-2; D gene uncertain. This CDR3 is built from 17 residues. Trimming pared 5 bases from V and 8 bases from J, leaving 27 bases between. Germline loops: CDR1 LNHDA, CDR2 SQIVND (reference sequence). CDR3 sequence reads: CASSSEVLQLHPTGYTF. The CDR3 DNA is TGTGCCAGTAGTTCCGAAGTGCTACAACTTCACCCGACAGGCTACACCTTC.

The CDR3 coding sequence is TGTGCCACCGGGGTTGCGGGGGGGCCGGATACGCAGTATTTT. Translating gives CATGVAGGPDTQYF. This rearrangement joins TRBV7-2 to TRBJ2-3; 9 bases line up with TRBD2. Germline V gene sequence: CDR1 SGHTA, CDR2 FQGNSA. CDR3 size: 14 residues. J gave up 6 bases and V 10 bases, and 11 bases lay outside the gene matches.

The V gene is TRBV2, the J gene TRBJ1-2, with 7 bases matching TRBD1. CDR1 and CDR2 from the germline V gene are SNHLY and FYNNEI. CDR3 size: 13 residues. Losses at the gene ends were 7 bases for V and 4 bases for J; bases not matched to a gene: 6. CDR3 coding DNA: TGTGCCAGCAAGGAAGGGGGCTTCTATGGCTACACCTTC. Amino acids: CASKEGGFYGYTF.

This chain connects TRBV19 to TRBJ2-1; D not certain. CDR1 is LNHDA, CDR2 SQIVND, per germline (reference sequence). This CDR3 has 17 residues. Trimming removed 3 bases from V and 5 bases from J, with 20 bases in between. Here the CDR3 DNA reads TGTGCCAGTAGTATCTGGTCGTATGACCCTCGGGACAATGAGCAGTTCTTC. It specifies CASSIWSYDPRDNEQFF.

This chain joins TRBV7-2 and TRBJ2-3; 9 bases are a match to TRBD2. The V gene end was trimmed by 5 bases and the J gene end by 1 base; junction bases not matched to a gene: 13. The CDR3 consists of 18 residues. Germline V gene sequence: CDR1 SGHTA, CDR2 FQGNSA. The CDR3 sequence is CASSHGLARTPRTDTQYF. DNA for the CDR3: TGTGCCAGCAGCCACGGACTAGCGCGCACCCCCCGCACAGATACGCAGTATTTT.

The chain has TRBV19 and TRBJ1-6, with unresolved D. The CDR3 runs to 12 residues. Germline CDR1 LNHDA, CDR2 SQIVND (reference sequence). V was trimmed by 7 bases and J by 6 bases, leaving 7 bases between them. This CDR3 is CASKEGNSPLHF. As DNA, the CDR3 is TGTGCCAGTAAGGAGGGTAATTCACCCCTCCACTTT.

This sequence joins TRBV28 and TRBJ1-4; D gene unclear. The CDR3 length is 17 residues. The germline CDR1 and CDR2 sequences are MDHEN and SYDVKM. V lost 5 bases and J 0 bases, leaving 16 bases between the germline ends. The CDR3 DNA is TGTGCCAGCAGTCAAGGGAGAGGGTTCGCAACTAATGAAAAACTGTTTTTT. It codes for CASSQGRGFATNEKLFF.

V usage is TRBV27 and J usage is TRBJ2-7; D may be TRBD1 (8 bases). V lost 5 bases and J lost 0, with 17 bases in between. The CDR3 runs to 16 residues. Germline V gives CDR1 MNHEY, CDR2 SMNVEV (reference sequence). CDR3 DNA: TGTGCCAGCAGTCTCGGACAGGGAGGGGTCTCCTACGAGCAGTACTTC. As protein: CASSLGQGGVSYEQYF.

The CDR3 spells CASSSPGQGRPMNTEAFF. In DNA, the CDR3 is TGTGCCAGCAGCTCCCCGGGACAGGGAAGGCCCATGAACACTGAAGCTTTCTTT. The J gene is TRBJ1-1, the V gene TRBV7-6; 9 bases line up with TRBD1. Per germline, CDR1 SGHVS and CDR2 FNYEAQ. The CDR3 is made up of 18 amino acids. J gave up 0 bases and V 4 bases, and 12 bases lay outside the gene matches.

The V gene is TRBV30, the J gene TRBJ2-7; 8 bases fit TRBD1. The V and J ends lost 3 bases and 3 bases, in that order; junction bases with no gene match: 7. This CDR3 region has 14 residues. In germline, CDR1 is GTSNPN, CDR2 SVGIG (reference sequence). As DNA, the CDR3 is TGTGCCTGGAGGGACAGGGTTAGTTTCTACGAGCAGTACTTC. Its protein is CAWRDRVSFYEQYF.

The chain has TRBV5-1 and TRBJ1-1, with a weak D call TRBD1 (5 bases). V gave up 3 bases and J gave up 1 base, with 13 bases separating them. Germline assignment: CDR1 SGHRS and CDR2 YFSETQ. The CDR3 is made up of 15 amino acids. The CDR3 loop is CASSSDGRGNTEAFF. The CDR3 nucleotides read TGCGCCAGCAGCTCTGACGGGAGGGGGAACACTGAAGCTTTCTTT. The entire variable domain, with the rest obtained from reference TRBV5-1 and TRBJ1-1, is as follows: KAGVTQTPRYLIKTRGQQVTLSCSPISGHRSVSWYQQTPGQGLQFLFEYFSETQRNKGNFPGRFSGRQFSNSRSEMNVSTLELGDSALYLCASSSDGRGNTEAFFGQGTRLTVV.

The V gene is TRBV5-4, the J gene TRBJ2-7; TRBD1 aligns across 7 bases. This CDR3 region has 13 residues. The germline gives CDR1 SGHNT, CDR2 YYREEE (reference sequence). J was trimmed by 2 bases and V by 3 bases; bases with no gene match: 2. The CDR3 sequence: CASSSGQTYEQYF. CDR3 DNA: TGTGCCAGCAGCTCGGGACAGACCTACGAGCAGTACTTC. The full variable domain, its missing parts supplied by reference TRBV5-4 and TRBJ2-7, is ETGVTQSPTHLIKTRGQQVTLRCSSQSGHNTVSWYQQALGQGPQFIFQYYREEENGRGNFPPRFSGLQFPNYSSELNVNALELDDSALYLCASSSGQTYEQYFGPGTRLTVT.

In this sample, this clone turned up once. CDR3 nucleotide sequence: TGTGCCAGCAGTCCACTAGCGGGGGGGCTTGATACGCAGTATTTT. This translates into CASSPLAGGLDTQYF. The chain carries TRBV6-6 and TRBJ2-3, with 13 bases that match TRBD2. Germline V lookup: CDR1 MNHNY, CDR2 SVGAGI (reference sequence). Trimming removed 5 bases from V and 6 bases from J; junction bases left unmatched: 5. CDR3 size: 15 residues.

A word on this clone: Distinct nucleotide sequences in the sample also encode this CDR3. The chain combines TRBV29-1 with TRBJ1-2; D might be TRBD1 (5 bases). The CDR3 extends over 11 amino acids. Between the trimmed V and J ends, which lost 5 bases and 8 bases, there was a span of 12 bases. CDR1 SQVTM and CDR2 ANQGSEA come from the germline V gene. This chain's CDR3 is CSVHGARGYTF. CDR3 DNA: TGCAGCGTTCATGGGGCGCGGGGCTACACCTTC.

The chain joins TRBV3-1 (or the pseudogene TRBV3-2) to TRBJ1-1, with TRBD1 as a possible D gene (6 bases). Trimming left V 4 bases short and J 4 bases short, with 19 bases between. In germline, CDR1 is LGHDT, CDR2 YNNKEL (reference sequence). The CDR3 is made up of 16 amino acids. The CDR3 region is CASSPPGAGVITEAFF. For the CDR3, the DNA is TGTGCCAGCAGCCCACCCGGGGCAGGGGTGATCACTGAAGCTTTCTTT.

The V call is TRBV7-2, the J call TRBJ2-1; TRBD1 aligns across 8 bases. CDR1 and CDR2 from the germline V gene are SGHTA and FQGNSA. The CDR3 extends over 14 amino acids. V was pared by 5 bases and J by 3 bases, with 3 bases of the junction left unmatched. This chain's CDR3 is CASSLTGDYNEQFF. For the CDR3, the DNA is TGTGCCAGCAGCCTGACAGGGGACTACAATGAGCAGTTCTTC.

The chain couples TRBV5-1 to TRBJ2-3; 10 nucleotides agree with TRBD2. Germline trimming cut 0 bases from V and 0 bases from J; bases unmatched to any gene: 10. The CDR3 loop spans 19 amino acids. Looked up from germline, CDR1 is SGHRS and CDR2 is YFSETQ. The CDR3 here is CASSLGGLAGVPSTDTQYF. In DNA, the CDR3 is TGCGCCAGCAGCTTGGGTGGCCTAGCGGGGGTACCTAGCACAGATACGCAGTATTTT. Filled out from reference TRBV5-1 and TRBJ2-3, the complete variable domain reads KAGVTQTPRYLIKTRGQQVTLSCSPISGHRSVSWYQQTPGQGLQFLFEYFSETQRNKGNFPGRFSGRQFSNSRSEMNVSTLELGDSALYLCASSLGGLAGVPSTDTQYFGPGTRLTVL.

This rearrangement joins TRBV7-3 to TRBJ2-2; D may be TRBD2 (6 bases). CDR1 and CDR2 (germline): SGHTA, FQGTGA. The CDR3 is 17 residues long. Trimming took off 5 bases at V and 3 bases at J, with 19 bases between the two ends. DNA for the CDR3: TGTGCCAGCAGCACCCAAACACGGGGGTCTGACACCGGGGAGCTGTTTTTT. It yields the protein CASSTQTRGSDTGELFF.